These 13 T cell receptor beta chains were sequenced from one sample in a study of glioma-infiltrating T cells. The iRepertoire nested amplicon-rescue multiplex PCR amplified TCR alpha and beta CDR3s from RNA. One entry per CDR3 protein results from TCRdb running MiXCR on the multiplex PCR reads. The sample yields 400,000 or so distinct CDR3 sequences, about 40% seen once. The specimen was glioma tissue, nonneoplastic brain tissue, or PBMCs (not recorded which). Receptor source: a human donor with low-grade glioma or glioblastoma, undergoing nonglioma brain surgery, or in good health (not recorded which).

V gene TRBV5-1 combines with J gene TRBJ2-1; D is uncertain. Germline V CDR1 and CDR2: SGHRS, YFSETQ. CDR3 length: 14 amino acids. V was pared by 4 bases and J by 2 bases, with 10 bases between. In nucleotides, the CDR3 is TGCGCCAGCAGCGAAACCCCGACCTACAATGAGCAGTTCTTC. Protein: CASSETPTYNEQFF.

In its sample, this clonotype was seen many times. This chain joins TRBV6-1 and TRBJ2-3, with 7 bases that match TRBD2. This CDR3 is 14 amino acids long. V dropped 7 bases and J dropped 2; count of bases not matched to a gene: 6. Germline values: CDR1 MNHNS, CDR2 SASEGT. The CDR3 here is CASNVLAATDTQYF. The CDR3 bases are TGTGCCAGCAACGTTCTAGCGGCCACAGATACGCAGTATTTT.

This clonotype was found once. This chain connects TRBV5-1 to TRBJ1-1; a possible D gene is TRBD1 (6 bases). CDR1 SGHRS and CDR2 YFSETQ come from the germline V gene. V was shortened by 8 bases and J by 0 bases, with 17 bases between the two germline ends. The CDR3 is made up of 15 amino acids. CDR3 sequence: CASLNGDTMNTEAFF. The CDR3, as DNA: TGCGCCAGTCTCAACGGGGACACCATGAACACTGAAGCTTTCTTT.

About this clonotype itself: It may be a read error: a sequence one base away is much more abundant. This sequence joins TRBV6-2 or TRBV6-3 and TRBJ2-3; D uncertain. V lost 10 bases, J lost 0 bases, and 17 bases lay in between. The germline gives CDR1 MNHEY, CDR2 SVGEGT. The CDR3 sequence is 15 residues long. The CDR3: CATVIGTESTDTQYF. In nucleotides, the CDR3 is TGTGCCACCGTGATCGGAACAGAAAGCACAGATACGCAGTATTTT.

Details on this clonotype: An end of the junction does not agree with germline; a read error may underlie this. The rearrangement links TRBV11-2 to TRBJ2-1, with TRBD2 identical over 7 bases. Germline V gene data show CDR1 as SGHAT and CDR2 as FQNNGV. This CDR3 has 16 residues. DNA for the CDR3: TGTGCCAGCAGCTCCCACGGGGCGGGAGCGTACAATGAGGAGTTCTTC. Its translation is CASSSHGAGAYNEEFF.

The table lists this clonotype with many counts. The V gene is TRBV27, the J gene TRBJ2-3; 14 bases agree with TRBD2. V lost 4 bases, J lost 1 base, and 4 bases stayed unmatched. The CDR3 loop spans 17 amino acids. Germline V gives CDR1 MNHEY, CDR2 SMNVEV (reference sequence). The CDR3 is CASSSQTSGRGTDTQYF. The DNA of the CDR3 is TGTGCCAGCAGTTCCCAGACTAGCGGGAGGGGCACAGATACGCAGTATTTT.

This clonotype was seen many times. The chain links TRBV20-1 to TRBJ2-3, with no clear D. The length of the CDR3 is 15 residues. Germline V gives CDR1 DFQATT, CDR2 SNEGSKA (reference sequence). Trimming took off 1 base at V and 0 bases at J, with 11 bases between the two ends. In nucleotides, the CDR3 is TGCAGTGCTAGAGTTCTTGGGGTCAGCACAGATACGCAGTATTTT. It yields the protein CSARVLGVSTDTQYF.

Concerning this clonotype: The junction shows a germline mismatch at one end, possibly a read error. The chain joins TRBV7-2 to TRBJ1-2, with 8 bases that match TRBD1. Germline CDR1 and CDR2: SGHTA and FQGNSA. The CDR3 is made up of 17 amino acids. The CDR3, as DNA: TGCGCCAGCAGCCAAGGGCGGACAGGGCCGCGGGTTTATGGCTACACCTTC. Translation gives CASSQGRTGPRVYGYTF.

This rearrangement joins TRBV5-1 to TRBJ1-1, with 8 bases aligning to TRBD1. The V segment lost 4 bases and the J segment 11 bases; nucleotides outside the gene matches: 13. The CDR3 contains 14 residues. The germline V gene encodes CDR1 SGHRS and CDR2 YFSETQ. The CDR3 DNA reads TGCGCCAGCAGCCCGGGACAGGACAAACGTGGCGCTTTCTTT. This encodes CASSPGQDKRGAFF.

The chain links TRBV5-1 to TRBJ1-1; D uncertain. From germline, CDR1 is SGHRS and CDR2 YFSETQ. Trimming cost V 1 base and J 0 bases, with 7 bases left between them. The CDR3 sequence is 14 residues long. The CDR3 DNA follows: TGCGCCAGCAGCTTGTTGCCCATGAACACTGAAGCTTTCTTT. This gives the protein CASSLLPMNTEAFF.

This sequence joins TRBV5-1 and TRBJ2-7, with D tentatively TRBD1 (6 bases). V lost 1 base, J lost 2 bases, and 7 bases lay in between. This CDR3 spans 13 amino acids. The germline V gene has CDR1 SGHRS and CDR2 YFSETQ. CDR3 nucleotides: TGCGCCAGCAGCTTGAACAGGGCCTACGAGCAGTACTTC. It specifies CASSLNRAYEQYF.

This clonotype was observed a single time. The junction differs from germline at one of its ends, possibly a read error. The chain couples TRBV7-2 to TRBJ2-3; TRBD1 is a possible D gene (6 bases). The CDR3 has 16 amino acids. Germline assignment: CDR1 SGHTA and CDR2 FQGNSA. CDR3 residues: CARSFWGTSGADTQYF. In nucleotides, the CDR3 is TGTGCCAGAAGCTTTTGGGGAACCTCAGGGGCAGATACGCAGTATTTT.

In the case of this clonotype: A much larger clone sits a single nucleotide away, making a read error possible. The chain carries TRBV15 and TRBJ1-2, with D unclear. The CDR3 extends over 17 amino acids. The germline gives CDR1 LNHNV, CDR2 YYDKDF (reference sequence). For the CDR3, the DNA is TGTACCACCAGCAGAGATACAAGGGCGGTAACTAACTATGGCTACACCTTC. It specifies CTTSRDTRAVTNYGYTF.